This T cell receptor (beta chain) was documented in a study of cytomegalovirus exposure and HLA in healthy donors. Study-wide results and limits: Cytomegalovirus association was assigned to approximately 160 TCR beta chains.

This CDR3 is 17 amino acids long. The germline V and J ends were trimmed by 3 bases and 0 bases, with 18 bases remaining between them. CDR1 is MDHEN and CDR2 is SYDVKM in the germline V gene. Produced via immunoSEQ multiplex PCR; TCRdb's table is partial and in-frame only. The data hold tens of thousands of clones, with about 94% observed a single time. For this clone: Its antigen is unidentified.

The donors were part of the validation cohort of roughly 110 subjects. That cohort was separate from the first cohort, which comprised 670 or so subjects. The chain is built from TRBV28 and TRBJ2-7, with a possible D match to TRBD2 (6 bases). The clonotype originates from a woman younger than 30 in good health and CMV-seropositive. Specimen: PBMCs. CDR3 protein: CASSFRPAGLISYEQYF. In DNA form, the CDR3 reads TGTGCCAGCAGTTTCCGCCCCGCGGGACTCATCTCCTACGAGCAGTACTTC.